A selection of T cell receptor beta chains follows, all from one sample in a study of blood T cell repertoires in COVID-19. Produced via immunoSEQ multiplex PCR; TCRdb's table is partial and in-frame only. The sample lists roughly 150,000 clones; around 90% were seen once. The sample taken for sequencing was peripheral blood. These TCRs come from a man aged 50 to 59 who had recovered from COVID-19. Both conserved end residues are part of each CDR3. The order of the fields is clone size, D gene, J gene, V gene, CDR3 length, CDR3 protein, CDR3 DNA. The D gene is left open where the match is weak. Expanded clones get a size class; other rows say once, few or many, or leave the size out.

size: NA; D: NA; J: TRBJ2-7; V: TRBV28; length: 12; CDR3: CASSPDSYEQYF; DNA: TGTGCCAGCAGCCCCGACAGCTACGAGCAGTACTTC
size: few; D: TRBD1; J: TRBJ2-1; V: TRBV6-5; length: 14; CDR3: CASKDRGSYNEQFF; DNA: TGTGCCAGCAAAGACAGGGGATCCTACAATGAGCAGTTCTTC
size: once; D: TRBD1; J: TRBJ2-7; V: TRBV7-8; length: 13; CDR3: CASSLDRNNEQYF; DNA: TGTGCCAGCAGCTTGGACAGGAACAACGAGCAGTACTTC
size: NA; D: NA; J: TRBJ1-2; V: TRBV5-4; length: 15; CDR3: CASSLAAGHDYGYTF; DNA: TGTGCCAGCAGCTTGGCCGCAGGGCATGACTATGGCTACACCTTC
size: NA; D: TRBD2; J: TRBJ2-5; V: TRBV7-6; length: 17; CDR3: CASSLSPGGGVGETQYF; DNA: TGTGCCAGCAGCTTAAGCCCGGGAGGCGGCGTGGGGGAGACCCAGTACTTC
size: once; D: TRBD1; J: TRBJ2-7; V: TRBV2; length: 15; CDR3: CASSDTGGARNEQYF; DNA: TGTGCCAGCAGCGATACAGGGGGCGCAAGGAACGAGCAGTACTTC
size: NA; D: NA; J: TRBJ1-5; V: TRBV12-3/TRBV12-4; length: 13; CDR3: CASSLGGDQPQHF; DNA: TGTGCCAGCAGTTTGGGAGGTGATCAGCCCCAGCATTTT
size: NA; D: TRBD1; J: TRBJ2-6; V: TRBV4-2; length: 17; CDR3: CASSQGQGSTGANVLTF; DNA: TGTGCCAGCAGCCAGGGACAGGGATCGACTGGGGCCAACGTCCTGACTTTC
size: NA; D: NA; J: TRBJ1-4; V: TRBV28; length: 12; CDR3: CASRSSNEKLFF; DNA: TGTGCCAGCAGAAGCTCTAATGAAAAACTGTTTTTT
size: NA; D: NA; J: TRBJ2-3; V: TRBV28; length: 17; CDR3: CASSFLFLGPGADTQYF; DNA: TGTGCCAGCAGTTTCCTCTTTCTGGGGCCCGGTGCAGATACGCAGTATTTT
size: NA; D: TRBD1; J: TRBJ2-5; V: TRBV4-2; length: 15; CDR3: CASSQEQDRGETQYF; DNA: TGTGCCAGCAGCCAAGAGCAGGACAGGGGGGAGACCCAGTACTTC
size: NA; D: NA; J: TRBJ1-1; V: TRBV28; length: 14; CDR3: CASSLEQGRIEAFF; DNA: TGTGCCAGCAGTTTGGAGCAGGGCCGAATAGAAGCTTTCTTT
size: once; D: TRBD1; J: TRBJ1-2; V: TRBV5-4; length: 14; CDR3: CASSSGQVDYGYTF; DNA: TGTGCCAGCAGCTCCGGACAGGTGGACTATGGCTACACCTTC
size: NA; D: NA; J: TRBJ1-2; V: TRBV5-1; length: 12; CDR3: CASSLDTYGYTF; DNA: TGCGCCAGCAGCTTGGACACCTATGGCTACACCTTC
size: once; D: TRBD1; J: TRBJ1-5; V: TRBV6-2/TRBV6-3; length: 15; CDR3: CASSRTGGFNQPQHF; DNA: TGTGCCAGCAGCCGGACAGGGGGCTTCAATCAGCCCCAGCATTTT
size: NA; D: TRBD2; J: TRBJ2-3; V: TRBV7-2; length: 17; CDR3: CASSFSGLAGDVDTQYF; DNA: TGTGCCAGCAGCTTCTCGGGACTAGCGGGAGATGTAGATACGCAGTATTTT
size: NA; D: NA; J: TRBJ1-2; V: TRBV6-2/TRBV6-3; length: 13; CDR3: CASSYSPGSGYTF; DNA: TGTGCCAGCAGTTACTCACCCGGTTCTGGCTACACCTTC
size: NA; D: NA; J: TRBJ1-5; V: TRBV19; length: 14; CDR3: CASSMSTENQPQHF; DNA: TGTGCCAGTAGTATGTCAACGGAGAATCAGCCCCAGCATTTT
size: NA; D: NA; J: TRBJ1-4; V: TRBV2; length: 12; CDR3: CASRRGGEKLFF; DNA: TGTGCCAGCAGACGAGGTGGGGAAAAACTGTTTTTT
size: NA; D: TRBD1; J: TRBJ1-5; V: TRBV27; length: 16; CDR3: CASSLRPTGGNQPQHF; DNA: TGTGCCAGCAGTTTACGTCCTACAGGGGGCAATCAGCCCCAGCATTTT
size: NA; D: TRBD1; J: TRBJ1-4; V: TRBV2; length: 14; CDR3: CASRDRGRGEKLFF; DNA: TGTGCCAGCAGAGACAGGGGGCGCGGGGAAAAACTGTTTTTT
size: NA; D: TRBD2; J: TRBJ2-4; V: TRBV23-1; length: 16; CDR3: CASSQSRGVAKNIQYF; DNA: TGCGCCAGCAGTCAATCGCGGGGGGTTGCCAAAAACATTCAGTACTTC
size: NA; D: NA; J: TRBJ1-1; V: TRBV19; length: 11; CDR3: CASGQNTEAFF; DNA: TGTGCCAGTGGACAGAACACTGAAGCTTTCTTT
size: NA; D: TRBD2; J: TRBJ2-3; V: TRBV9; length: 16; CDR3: CASSPILAGGTDTQYF; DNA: TGTGCCAGCAGCCCTATACTAGCGGGCGGCACAGATACGCAGTATTTT
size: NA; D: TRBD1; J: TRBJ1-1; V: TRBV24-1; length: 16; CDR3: CATSDFGSEAFRGAFF; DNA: TGTGCCACCAGTGATTTTGGATCGGAGGCTTTCAGGGGGGCTTTCTTT
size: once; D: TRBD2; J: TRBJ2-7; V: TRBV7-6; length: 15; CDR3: CASSLPAGGLYEQYF; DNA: TGTGCCAGCAGCTTACCAGCGGGAGGTCTCTACGAGCAGTACTTC
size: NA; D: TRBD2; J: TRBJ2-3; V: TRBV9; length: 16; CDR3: CASSGNSGGRTDTQYF; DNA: TGTGCCAGCAGCGGAAATAGCGGGGGACGCACAGATACGCAGTATTTT
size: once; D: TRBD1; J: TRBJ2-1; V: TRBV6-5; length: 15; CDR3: CASSYSRTGRNEQFF; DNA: TGTGCCAGCAGTTACTCGAGGACAGGGAGGAATGAGCAGTTCTTC
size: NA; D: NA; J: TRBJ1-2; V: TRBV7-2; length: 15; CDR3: CASSYGGGSSYGYTF; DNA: TGTGCCAGCAGCTACGGGGGGGGATCGAGCTATGGCTACACCTTC
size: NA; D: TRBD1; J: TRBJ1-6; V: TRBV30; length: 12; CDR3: CAWGTGNSPLHF; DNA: TGTGCCTGGGGGACAGGGAATTCACCCCTCCACTTT
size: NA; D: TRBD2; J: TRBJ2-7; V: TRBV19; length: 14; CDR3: CASSFVAGAYEQYF; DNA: TGTGCCAGTAGTTTTGTAGCGGGAGCCTACGAGCAGTACTTC
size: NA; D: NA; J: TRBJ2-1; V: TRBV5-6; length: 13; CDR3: CASSLTGGDEQFF; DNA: TGTGCCAGCAGCTTGACAGGGGGGGATGAGCAGTTCTTC
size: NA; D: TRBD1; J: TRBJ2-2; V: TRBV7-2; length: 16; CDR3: CASSLVPGQGAGELFF; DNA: TGTGCCAGCAGCTTAGTACCGGGACAGGGGGCCGGGGAGCTGTTTTTT
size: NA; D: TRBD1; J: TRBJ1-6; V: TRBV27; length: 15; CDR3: CASSLSRTGYSPLHF; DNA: TGTGCCAGCAGTTTATCCCGGACAGGGTATTCACCCCTCCACTTT
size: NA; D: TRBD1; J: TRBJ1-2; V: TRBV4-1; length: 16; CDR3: CASSQGLDRTFYGYTF; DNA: TGCGCCAGCAGCCAAGGCCTGGACAGGACTTTCTATGGCTACACCTTC
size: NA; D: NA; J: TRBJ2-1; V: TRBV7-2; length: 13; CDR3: CASSDPGGNEQFF; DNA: TGTGCCAGCAGCGACCCCGGGGGCAATGAGCAGTTCTTC
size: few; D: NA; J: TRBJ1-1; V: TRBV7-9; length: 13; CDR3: CASSRQTNTEAFF; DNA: TGTGCCAGCAGCCGACAGACGAACACTGAAGCTTTCTTT
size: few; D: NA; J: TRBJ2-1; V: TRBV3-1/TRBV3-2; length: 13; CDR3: CASSQGWAQGQFF; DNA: TGTGCCAGCAGCCAAGGGTGGGCTCAGGGGCAGTTCTTC
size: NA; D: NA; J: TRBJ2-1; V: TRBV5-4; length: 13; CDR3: CASSLRGAHEQFF; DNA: TGTGCCAGCAGCCTTCGGGGGGCGCATGAGCAGTTCTTC
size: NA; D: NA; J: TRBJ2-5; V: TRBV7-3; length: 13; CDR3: CASSVTVQETQYF; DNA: TGTGCCAGCAGCGTTACAGTACAAGAGACCCAGTACTTC
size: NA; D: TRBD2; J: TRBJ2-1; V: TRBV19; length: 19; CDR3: CASSTSGLAGSTLYNEQFF; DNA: TGTGCCAGTAGTACCTCGGGACTAGCGGGATCCACCCTGTACAATGAGCAGTTCTTC
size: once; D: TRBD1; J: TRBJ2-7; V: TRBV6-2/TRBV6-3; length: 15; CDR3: CASSLRQGGSYEQYF; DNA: TGTGCCAGCAGTCTACGACAGGGGGGCTCCTACGAGCAGTACTTC
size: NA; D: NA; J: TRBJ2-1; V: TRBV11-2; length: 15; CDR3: CASSLADWPSHEQFF; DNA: TGTGCCAGCAGCTTAGCGGATTGGCCTAGCCATGAGCAGTTCTTC